The T cell receptor (beta chain) described here comes from a study of blood T cell repertoires in COVID-19. Clones were read by immunoSEQ multiplex PCR, and TCRdb kept only the in-frame ones, dropping some. The repertoire holds about 220,000 clones, with around 82% as singletons. Germline CDR1 and CDR2: MDHEN and SYDVKM. V shed 3 bases, J shed 10 bases, and the junction held 10 bases outside the gene matches. The CDR3 has 14 amino acids. This chain joins TRBV28 and TRBJ1-1, with 8 bases fitting TRBD1. Source material: peripheral blood. This receptor was obtained from a human donor in a cohort sampled during active COVID-19. The CDR3 region is CASSFQGAYSRAFF. In nucleotides, the CDR3 is TGTGCCAGCAGTTTTCAGGGGGCCTATTCGAGAGCTTTCTTT.